A single sample is the source of the 27 T cell receptor beta chains below, sequenced in a study of blood T cell repertoires in COVID-19. The method was immunoSEQ multiplex PCR; TCRdb's version includes in-frame clones alone and lacks a portion of them. Here the sample spans about 230,000 clones, 80% to 85% being singletons. Sequenced sample: peripheral blood. These receptor sequences come from a middle-aged man with acute or convalescent COVID-19.

The chain is built from TRBV13 and TRBJ1-3; D is undetermined. The ends were cut back, 0 bases at V and 1 base at J, with 10 bases in the middle. CDR1 PRHDT and CDR2 FYEKMQ come from the germline V gene (reference sequence). CDR3 length: 16 residues. CDR3 DNA: TGTGCCAGCAGCTTAGGCCGAGGCTCTTCTGGAAACACCATATATTTT. Translated, it gives CASSLGRGSSGNTIYF.

The rearrangement links TRBV5-1 to TRBJ1-6, with unresolved D. CDR1 and CDR2 (germline): SGHRS, YFSETQ. The CDR3 covers 13 residues. V lost 5 bases, J lost 5 bases, and 8 bases lay in between. CDR3 sequence reads: CASRLADNSPLHF. The DNA of the CDR3 is TGCGCCAGCAGATTAGCAGATAATTCACCCCTCCACTTT.

The V call is TRBV5-4, the J call TRBJ2-7; D is unresolved. The CDR3 length is 13 residues. Trimming shortened V by 1 base and J by 6 bases, and 11 bases separated the two germline ends. Per germline, CDR1 SGHNT and CDR2 YYREEE (reference sequence). The CDR3: CASSLSQATEQYF. In DNA, the CDR3 is TGTGCCAGCAGCTTGAGTCAGGCCACCGAGCAGTACTTC.

Remarks on this clone: The sample contains more than one DNA sequence encoding this CDR3. The V call is TRBV28, the J call TRBJ1-1; a possible D gene is TRBD1 (5 bases). Trimming shortened V by 5 bases and J by 4 bases, and 11 bases separated the two germline ends. The germline CDR1 and CDR2 sequences are MDHEN and SYDVKM. This CDR3 has 13 amino acids. The CDR3 reads CASSLTGATEAFF. As DNA, the CDR3 is TGTGCCAGCAGTCTAACAGGTGCCACTGAAGCTTTCTTT.

The rearrangement uses TRBV28 and TRBJ2-1; tentative D call: TRBD2 (5 bases). The CDR3 covers 13 residues. The germline gives CDR1 MDHEN, CDR2 SYDVKM. With 10 bases removed from V and 0 bases from J, the gap between germline ends came to 10 bases. This chain's CDR3 is CATRGSSYNEQFF. As DNA, the CDR3 is TGTGCCACCCGGGGTTCCTCCTACAATGAGCAGTTCTTC. Based on the CDR3 plus reference TRBV28 and TRBJ2-1, the full variable domain is DVKVTQSSRYLVKRTGEKVFLECVQDMDHENMFWYRQDPGLGLRLIYFSYDVKMKEKGDIPEGYSVSREKKERFSLILESASTNQTSMYLCATRGSSYNEQFFGPGTRLTVL.

The V call is TRBV5-1, the J call TRBJ2-5, with 10 bases that match TRBD1. V was clipped by 4 bases and J by 3 bases; unmatched bases: 12. The CDR3 has 17 residues. The germline gives CDR1 SGHRS, CDR2 YFSETQ. CDR3 protein: CASSAGPGQGVKETQYF. DNA of the CDR3: TGCGCCAGCAGCGCTGGTCCAGGACAGGGGGTTAAAGAGACCCAGTACTTC.

This chain links TRBV9 with TRBJ1-1; 12 positions agree with TRBD1. Losses at the gene ends were 4 bases for V and 1 base for J; bases not matched to a gene: 8. There are 17 residues in the CDR3. Germline V CDR1 and CDR2: SGDLS, YYNGEE. Here the CDR3 reads CASSPGTGGIRNTEAFF. The DNA for the CDR3 is TGTGCCAGCAGCCCAGGGACAGGGGGCATAAGGAACACTGAAGCTTTCTTT.

This chain links TRBV5-5 with TRBJ2-5; D call uncertain. The germline V and J ends were trimmed by 5 bases and 2 bases, with 10 bases remaining between them. Germline V gene sequence: CDR1 SGHKS, CDR2 YYEKEE (reference sequence). CDR3 length equals 13 residues. CDR3 in amino acids: CASSLFGQETQYF. The CDR3 DNA reads as TGTGCCAGCAGTCTATTCGGTCAAGAGACCCAGTACTTC.

This chain uses TRBV14 with TRBJ1-6; D is unclear. The germline V gene encodes CDR1 SGHDN and CDR2 FVKESK. The CDR3 is made up of 13 amino acids. The ends were cut back, 3 bases at V and 7 bases at J, with 7 bases in the middle. The CDR3 DNA follows: TGTGCCAGCAGCCAGAACCGGAATTCACCCCTCCACTTT. Translated: CASSQNRNSPLHF.

The CDR3 nucleotides read TGTGCCAGCAGTTCCCTGACAGGGCGGACCGGGGAGCTGTTTTTT. This sequence encodes CASSSLTGRTGELFF. J is TRBJ2-2 and V is TRBV28, with 7 bases aligning to TRBD1. With V trimmed by 4 bases and J by 5 bases, 7 bases remained unmatched. The CDR3 has 15 residues. Germline CDR1 MDHEN, CDR2 SYDVKM.

This clone was counted once. The CDR3 DNA is TGTGCCTGGAGTGGGATCGGGAGGGGAGGGGAGCTGTTTTTT. As protein: CAWSGIGRGGELFF. The chain links TRBV30 to TRBJ2-2, with TRBD2 matching 8 bases. CDR3 length equals 14 residues. CDR1 and CDR2 (germline): GTSNPN, SVGIG (reference sequence). The V segment lost 1 base and the J segment 8 bases; nucleotides outside the gene matches: 6. The full variable domain, in which reference TRBV30 and TRBJ2-2 provide the parts outside the CDR3, is SQTIHQWPATLVQPVGSPLSLECTVEGTSNPNLYWYRQAAGRGLQLLFYSVGIGQISSEVPQNLSASRPQDRQFILSSKKLLLSDSGFYLCAWSGIGRGGELFFGEGSRLTVL.

The chain has TRBV29-1 and TRBJ2-5; 7 positions agree with TRBD2. This CDR3 has 15 residues. Per the germline V gene, CDR1 is SQVTM and CDR2 is ANQGSEA. Losses at the gene ends were 4 bases for V and 5 bases for J; bases not matched to a gene: 13. Written as DNA, the CDR3 is TGCAGCGTTGTCCTTGGGGGGGAGGGCCTTGAGACCCAGTACTTC. Protein sequence: CSVVLGGEGLETQYF. The full variable domain, completed using reference TRBV29-1 and TRBJ2-5, is SAVISQKPSRDICQRGTSLTIQCQVDSQVTMMFWYRQQPGQSLTLIATANQGSEATYESGFVIDKFPISRPNLTFSTLTVSNMSPEDSSIYLCSVVLGGEGLETQYFGPGTRLLVL.

Here the CDR3 DNA reads TGTGCCAGCTCACCGACTAGCGGGAATTACGAGCAGTACTTC. Translation gives CASSPTSGNYEQYF. The chain carries TRBV18 and TRBJ2-7, with 11 bases identical to TRBD2. Trimming cost V 3 bases and J 4 bases; bases outside gene matches: 2. The CDR3 length is 14 residues. Per the germline V gene, CDR1 is KGHSH and CDR2 is LQKENI.

This chain joins TRBV20-1 and TRBJ1-5; TRBD1 matches at 12 bases. Per the germline V gene, CDR1 is DFQATT and CDR2 is SNEGSKA (reference sequence). CDR3 size: 15 residues. V lost 3 bases to trimming and J lost 7 bases; unmatched junction nucleotides: 7. CDR3 region: CSASDGTGGGQPQHF. CDR3 coding DNA: TGCAGTGCTAGTGACGGGACAGGGGGCGGACAGCCCCAGCATTTT.

This clone occurred a few times. J is TRBJ1-2 and V is TRBV3-1 (or the pseudogene TRBV3-2); 7 bases align to TRBD1. The CDR3 length is 14 residues. The germline V gene has CDR1 LGHDT and CDR2 YNNKEL (reference sequence). V trimming: 3 bases; J trimming: 7 bases; junction bases outside the gene matches: 8. The CDR3 DNA reads as TGTGCCAGCAGCCATCACGACAGGGAAGTTGGCTACACCTTC. Protein: CASSHHDREVGYTF.

V is TRBV11-2 and J is TRBJ2-7; 9 bases line up with TRBD1. Germline loops: CDR1 SGHAT, CDR2 FQNNGV. V was pared by 6 bases and J by 0 bases, with 3 bases of the junction left unmatched. The CDR3 is made up of 14 amino acids. The CDR3 DNA reads TGTGCCAGCAGGTCACAGGGGGCCTCCTACGAGCAGTACTTC. It is translated as CASRSQGASYEQYF.

This chain links TRBV7-2 with TRBJ2-1; D is perhaps TRBD2 (6 bases). The CDR3 length is 15 residues. The germline V and J ends were trimmed by 4 bases and 9 bases, with 19 bases remaining between them. Per the germline V gene, CDR1 is SGHTA and CDR2 is FQGNSA. For the CDR3, the DNA is TGTGCCAGCAGCTCGGGACTCGGGGGACGCACTGAGCAGTTCTTC. Translated: CASSSGLGGRTEQFF. Combining the CDR3 with reference TRBV7-2 and TRBJ2-1 gives the whole variable domain GAGVSQSPSNKVTEKGKDVELRCDPISGHTALYWYRQSLGQGLEFLIYFQGNSAPDKSGLPSDRFSAERTGGSVSTLTIQRTQQEDSAVYLCASSSGLGGRTEQFFGPGTRLTVL.

The chain combines TRBV7-2 with TRBJ2-7, with 7 positions matching TRBD1. The V and J ends lost 6 bases and 6 bases, in that order; junction bases with no gene match: 8. The CDR3 has 13 residues. Germline values: CDR1 SGHTA, CDR2 FQGNSA. The CDR3, as DNA: TGTGCCAGCAGTTTTACCCGGGACAGCGAGCAGTACTTC. The encoded protein is CASSFTRDSEQYF.

The V and J genes are TRBV7-2 and TRBJ1-1, with D hard to call. V lost 5 bases, J lost 0 bases, and 10 bases lay in between. This CDR3 comprises 14 residues. Germline V gives CDR1 SGHTA, CDR2 FQGNSA. In DNA, the CDR3 is TGTGCCAGCAGCCCGACACTCATGAACACTGAAGCTTTCTTT. Translated: CASSPTLMNTEAFF.

The rearrangement uses TRBV6-2 or TRBV6-3 and TRBJ1-1; D gene ambiguous. V dropped 0 bases and J dropped 1 base, with 9 bases sitting between them. Germline lookup yields CDR1 MNHEY and CDR2 SVGEGT. The CDR3 has 15 residues. In nucleotides, the CDR3 is TGTGCCAGCAGTTACTCCGGCGGAACGAACACTGAAGCTTTCTTT. This translates into CASSYSGGTNTEAFF.

This chain connects TRBV11-3 to TRBJ1-1; no firm D call. The CDR3 has 13 amino acids. The V end was cut by 5 bases, the J end by 2 bases, with 9 bases between. Germline values: CDR1 SGHNT, CDR2 YENEEA. The CDR3 nucleotides are TGTGCCAGCAGCCGGGAGATTAACACTGAAGCTTTCTTT. Its protein product is CASSREINTEAFF. Supplemented by reference TRBV11-3 and TRBJ1-1, the full variable domain reads EAGVVQSPRYKIIEKKQPVAFWCNPISGHNTLYWYLQNLGQGPELLIRYENEEAVDDSQLPKDRFSAERLKGVDSTLKIQPAELGDSAVYLCASSREINTEAFFGQGTRLTVV.

This chain uses TRBV29-1 with TRBJ2-5; TRBD2 might be the D (6 bases). The germline gives CDR1 SQVTM, CDR2 ANQGSEA. This CDR3 contains 11 residues. Trimming left V 7 bases short and J 4 bases short, with 10 bases between. CDR3 in amino acids: CSAHSGETQYF. CDR3 in DNA: TGCAGCGCCCATAGCGGAGAGACCCAGTACTTC.

The sample holds a few counts of this clone. The chain carries TRBV6-2 or TRBV6-3 and TRBJ1-1, with TRBD1 as a possible D gene (6 bases). The ends were cut back, 2 bases at V and 4 bases at J, with 11 bases in the middle. Germline V lookup: CDR1 MNHEY, CDR2 SVGEGT. The CDR3 sequence is 14 residues long. In nucleotides, the CDR3 is TGTGCCAGCAGTTACCAATCCAGGGGCACTGAAGCTTTCTTT. Translation: CASSYQSRGTEAFF.

The V and J genes are TRBV6-5 and TRBJ1-4; no clear D gene. The CDR3 is 14 residues long. CDR1 is MNHEY, CDR2 SVGAGI, per germline. V was shortened by 2 bases and J by 7 bases, with 11 bases between the two germline ends. DNA for the CDR3: TGTGCCAGCAGTTACCGAGGGTTTAGTGAAAAACTGTTTTTT. Translating it yields CASSYRGFSEKLFF.

This clone was seen a single time. The chain carries TRBV11-2 and TRBJ1-1; 8 nucleotides align to TRBD1. The CDR3 extends over 14 amino acids. Germline V gives CDR1 SGHAT, CDR2 FQNNGV. The V segment lost 5 bases and the J segment 5 bases; nucleotides outside the gene matches: 7. The CDR3 DNA follows: TGTGCCAGCAGCGTCTCTGGACAGGGAACTGAAGCTTTCTTT. Amino acid sequence: CASSVSGQGTEAFF.

In its sample, this clone was seen once. V is TRBV6-1 and J is TRBJ1-2, with 7 positions matching TRBD1. This CDR3 is 14 amino acids long. With 1 base clipped from V and 7 bases from J, the junction kept 6 bases outside the gene matches. Germline CDR1 and CDR2: MNHNS and SASEGT. CDR3 amino acids: CASSEDPGGGGYTF. DNA of the CDR3: TGTGCCAGCAGTGAAGACCCAGGGGGTGGTGGCTACACCTTC.

This clone has a single count. This chain joins TRBV7-9 and TRBJ1-5; unclear D gene. The CDR3 totals 14 residues. V dropped 4 bases and J dropped 6 bases, with 13 bases sitting between them. Germline-derived CDR1 and CDR2 are SEHNR and FQNEAQ (reference sequence). CDR3 region: CASSSGGSGQPQHF. Written as DNA, the CDR3 is TGTGCCAGCAGCTCTGGTGGGTCAGGTCAGCCCCAGCATTTT.